A selection of T cell receptor beta chains follows, all from one sample in a study of OX40 agonist ivuxolimab in advanced cancers. Repertoires were generated with immunoSEQ multiplex PCR, while TCRdb's copy carries only in-frame clones and drops some. The table has under 85,000 clones, more than 70% seen once. The material was CD4+ or CD8+ T cells sorted from blood, obtained in a trial of the OX40 agonist ivuxolimab. Receptors originate from an adult with an advanced solid tumor such as melanoma, head and neck, liver or kidney cancer. CDR3s include the opening cysteine and the closing phenylalanine or tryptophan. D genes are given only for firm matches. Expanded clones get a size class; other rows say once, few or many, or leave the size out.

TRBJ1-2 | - | TRBV7-8 | - | CASSHQGYGYTF | TGTGCCAGCAGTCATCAGGGGTATGGCTACACCTTC
TRBJ2-7 | TRBD1 | TRBV6-5 | - | CASRSGGQGSYEQYF | TGTGCCAGCAGGAGTGGGGGACAGGGGTCCTACGAGCAGTACTTC
TRBJ2-7 | - | TRBV5-4 | - | CASSLEQGSSYEQYF | TGTGCCAGCAGCTTGGAACAGGGATCCTCCTACGAGCAGTACTTC
TRBJ2-6 | - | TRBV7-2 | once | CASSPRTAGANVLTF | TGTGCCAGCAGCCCCCGGACGGCTGGGGCCAACGTCCTGACTTTC
TRBJ2-5 | - | TRBV9 | - | CASSPTSGGAGETQYF | TGTGCCAGCAGCCCGACTAGTGGGGGGGCCGGTGAGACCCAGTACTTC
TRBJ1-3 | - | TRBV2 | - | CASSRTAGNTIYF | TGTGCCAGCAGCCGGACAGCTGGAAACACCATATATTTT
TRBJ2-3 | TRBD2 | TRBV28 | once | CASSAARGGRTDTQYF | TGTGCCAGCAGTGCCGCTCGCGGGGGGCGCACAGATACGCAGTATTTT
TRBJ1-1 | - | TRBV2 | medium-sized | CASTGFEAFF | TGTGCCAGCACAGGATTTGAAGCTTTCTTT
TRBJ2-5 | - | TRBV27 | once | CASARTPDGGQYF | TGTGCCAGCGCACGCACCCCCGATGGCGGCCAGTACTTC
TRBJ2-7 | - | TRBV20-1 | - | CSARSYEQYF | TGCAGTGCTAGGTCCTACGAGCAGTACTTC
TRBJ1-1 | TRBD1 | TRBV2 | - | CASSRDSNTEAFF | TGTGCCAGCAGCCGGGACAGCAACACTGAAGCTTTCTTT
TRBJ2-3 | TRBD2 | TRBV11-3 | - | CASSLGLAASTDTQYF | TGTGCCAGCAGCTTAGGACTAGCGGCCAGCACAGATACGCAGTATTTT
TRBJ2-5 | - | TRBV7-2 | - | CASSLSRAQETQYF | TGTGCCAGCAGCTTAAGTAGAGCACAAGAGACCCAGTACTTC
TRBJ2-7 | TRBD1 | TRBV5-5 | - | CASSFGTGPYEQYF | TGTGCCAGCAGCTTTGGGACAGGCCCCTACGAGCAGTACTTC
TRBJ2-3 | - | TRBV11-3 | - | CASSLGQGLPDTQYF | TGTGCCAGCAGCTTAGGTCAGGGGCTCCCAGATACGCAGTATTTT
TRBJ1-3 | - | TRBV7-2 | - | CASSLRQTLFSGNTIYF | TGTGCCAGCAGCTTAAGGCAGACTCTCTTCTCTGGAAACACCATATATTTT
TRBJ1-1 | - | TRBV10-3 | - | CAISESEGQNTEAFF | TGTGCCATCAGTGAGTCTGAAGGACAGAACACTGAAGCTTTCTTT
TRBJ2-4 | - | TRBV6-1 | - | CASSEAGGGGRNIQYF | TGTGCCAGCAGTGAAGCAGGCGGAGGGGGCCGTAACATTCAGTACTTC
TRBJ1-5 | - | TRBV18 | - | CASSPNSNQPQHF | TGTGCCAGCTCACCTAATAGCAATCAGCCCCAGCATTTT
TRBJ1-4 | - | TRBV5-4 | once | CASSLGSSNEKLFF | TGTGCCAGCAGCTTGGGGTCCTCCAATGAAAAACTGTTTTTT
TRBJ1-5 | - | TRBV19 | - | CASSMRGPSYSNQPQHF | TGTGCCAGTAGTATGAGAGGGCCGAGTTATAGCAATCAGCCCCAGCATTTT
TRBJ2-3 | - | TRBV5-1 | - | CASSTEWGGGNTQYF | TGCGCCAGCAGCACGGAGTGGGGGGGCGGAAATACGCAGTATTTT
TRBJ2-2 | - | TRBV7-9 | - | CASNLRASFSPGELFF | TGTGCCAGCAACCTCCGGGCCAGTTTCTCGCCCGGGGAGCTGTTTTTT
TRBJ2-1 | - | TRBV29-1 | few | CSVERWQDNEQFF | TGCAGCGTTGAGAGGTGGCAAGACAATGAGCAGTTCTTC
TRBJ1-1 | TRBD1 | TRBV7-9 | - | CASGSYFRRGLNTEAFF | TGTGCCAGCGGCTCTTATTTCAGAAGGGGGCTGAACACTGAAGCTTTCTTT
TRBJ1-1 | - | TRBV5-1 | - | CASSLAFPNTEAFF | TGCGCCAGCAGCTTGGCCTTCCCGAACACTGAAGCTTTCTTT
TRBJ2-4 | - | TRBV2 | - | CATTPRRGTLLDKNIQYF | TGTGCCACCACACCGAGGAGAGGTACACTACTAGACAAAAACATTCAGTACTTC
TRBJ1-2 | - | TRBV5-6 | once | CASSLYGGGSDYGYTF | TGTGCCAGCAGCTTGTACGGTGGGGGGTCGGACTATGGCTACACCTTC
TRBJ2-7 | TRBD1 | TRBV2 | - | CASTRDRDYEQYF | TGTGCCAGCACCCGGGACAGGGACTACGAGCAGTACTTC
TRBJ1-3 | - | TRBV19 | - | CASFQQDASGNTIYF | TGTGCCAGCTTTCAGCAGGATGCCTCTGGAAACACCATATATTTT
TRBJ1-5 | - | TRBV7-2 | once | CASSLSYGRINQPQHF | TGTGCCAGCAGCTTATCATATGGACGGATCAATCAGCCCCAGCATTTT
TRBJ1-6 | - | TRBV7-2 | - | CASSLGTGLGSPLHF | TGTGCCAGCAGCTTAGGAACAGGGTTAGGTTCACCCCTCCACTTT
TRBJ2-3 | - | TRBV15 | - | CATSRDLYGTDTQYF | TGTGCCACCAGCAGAGATCTTTACGGAACAGATACGCAGTATTTT
TRBJ1-5 | - | TRBV6-5 | - | CASSYMWASNQPQHF | TGTGCCAGCAGTTACATGTGGGCTAGCAATCAGCCCCAGCATTTT
TRBJ1-5 | TRBD1 | TRBV19 | - | CASSILGQGSQPQHF | TGTGCCAGTAGTATCTTGGGACAGGGAAGTCAGCCCCAGCATTTT
TRBJ1-2 | - | TRBV6-5 | - | CASSYSQRDYGYTF | TGTGCCAGCAGTTACTCACAAAGGGACTATGGCTACACCTTC
TRBJ2-2 | - | TRBV18 | - | CASSPPAPRNTGELFF | TGTGCCAGCTCACCACCGGCCCCCAGAAACACCGGGGAGCTGTTTTTT
TRBJ2-1 | - | TRBV2 | many | CASSDRGRYGEQFF | TGTGCCAGCAGTGACAGGGGACGTTATGGTGAGCAGTTCTTC
TRBJ2-5 | - | TRBV7-9 | - | CASSYLLGMAQETQYF | TGTGCCAGCAGCTACTTACTAGGGATGGCGCAAGAGACCCAGTACTTC
TRBJ2-1 | TRBD1 | TRBV9 | - | CASSPPGQTDNEQFF | TGTGCCAGCAGCCCCCCGGGACAGACAGACAATGAGCAGTTCTTC
TRBJ2-6 | - | TRBV2 | - | CASSQGLVGANVLTF | TGTGCCAGCAGCCAGGGGTTGGTTGGGGCCAACGTCCTGACTTTC
TRBJ1-2 | - | TRBV6-1 | - | CASRLPAGYTF | TGTGCCAGCCGTCTACCCGCAGGCTACACCTTC
TRBJ2-5 | - | TRBV6-5 | - | CASSPTYQETQYF | TGTGCCAGCAGTCCGACTTACCAAGAGACCCAGTACTTC
TRBJ2-3 | - | TRBV5-5 | - | CASSLAGGTYTDTQYF | TGTGCCAGCAGCTTGGCGGGGGGCACCTACACAGATACGCAGTATTTT
TRBJ2-2 | TRBD1 | TRBV9 | - | CASSVAGQGDTGELFF | TGTGCCAGCAGCGTAGCTGGGCAGGGGGACACCGGGGAGCTGTTTTTT
TRBJ1-4 | TRBD1 | TRBV18 | - | CASSQDRSGEKLFF | TGTGCCAGCTCGCAGGACAGGTCGGGGGAAAAACTGTTTTTT
TRBJ1-3 | - | TRBV6-6 | few | CASSLLTPSGNTIYF | TGTGCCAGCAGTCTCCTAACCCCCTCTGGAAACACCATATATTTT
TRBJ1-3 | - | TRBV6-4 | - | CASSDVDGGNTIYF | TGTGCCAGCAGTGACGTGGACGGTGGAAACACCATATATTTT
TRBJ1-6 | - | TRBV5-1 | - | CASSLESGNESPLHF | TGCGCCAGCAGCTTGGAGTCAGGGAATGAGTCACCCCTCCACTTT
TRBJ2-3 | TRBD1 | TRBV5-1 | - | CASSNQGASITDTQYF | TGCGCCAGCAGCAACCAGGGGGCCTCTATCACAGATACGCAGTATTTT
TRBJ2-3 | - | TRBV25-1 | - | CASSESWGGTDTQYF | TGTGCCAGCAGTGAATCGTGGGGGGGCACAGATACGCAGTATTTT
TRBJ1-5 | - | TRBV11-2 | - | CASSTTRLVYDSNQPQHF | TGTGCCAGCAGCACGACCAGATTAGTGTATGATAGCAATCAGCCCCAGCATTTT
TRBJ1-4 | - | TRBV15 | - | CATSRDAGEKLFF | TGTGCCACCAGCAGAGACGCGGGGGAAAAACTGTTTTTT
TRBJ2-5 | - | TRBV5-4 | - | CASSSNRRQGETQYF | TGTGCCAGCAGCTCAAACAGGCGCCAAGGGGAGACCCAGTACTTC
TRBJ2-4 | - | TRBV27 | once | CASSLGLGGNIQYF | TGTGCCAGCAGTTTAGGACTAGGGGGAAACATTCAGTACTTC
TRBJ2-3 | - | TRBV7-2 | - | CASSLVGHITDTQYF | TGTGCCAGCAGCTTAGTGGGACATATCACAGATACGCAGTATTTT
TRBJ2-5 | TRBD2 | TRBV5-1 | - | CASSLSRGAQETQYF | TGCGCCAGCAGCTTATCGCGGGGGGCCCAAGAGACCCAGTACTTC